The rows below give T cell receptor beta chains drawn from one sample of a study of blood T cell repertoires in COVID-19. The method was immunoSEQ multiplex PCR; TCRdb's version includes in-frame clones alone and lacks a portion of them. The sample records over 80,000 clones, 75% to 85% being singletons. Sequenced material: peripheral blood. The source is a woman in her 70s with acute or convalescent COVID-19. Both conserved end residues are part of each CDR3. Each record gives: clone size, V gene, D gene, J gene, CDR3 protein, CDR3 DNA. The D gene is left open where the match is weak. A row's size may be missing; if present it is once, few, many or a size class.

abundance: NA; v_gene: TRBV5-4; d_gene: NA; j_gene: TRBJ1-2; CDR3aa: CASSEQGRGYTF; CDR3nt: TGTGCCAGCAGCGAGCAGGGGCGCGGCTACACCTTC
abundance: NA; v_gene: TRBV2; d_gene: NA; j_gene: TRBJ2-7; CDR3aa: CASNVHSSYEQYF; CDR3nt: TGTGCCAGCAACGTACACAGCTCCTACGAGCAGTACTTC
abundance: NA; v_gene: TRBV5-8; d_gene: TRBD1; j_gene: TRBJ1-3; CDR3aa: CASSIRQGTPSGNTIYF; CDR3nt: TGTGCCAGCAGCATACGACAGGGGACCCCCTCTGGAAACACCATATATTTT
abundance: NA; v_gene: TRBV5-5; d_gene: NA; j_gene: TRBJ2-3; CDR3aa: CASSSGRTRGADTQYF; CDR3nt: TGTGCCAGCAGCTCGGGACGCACCAGGGGGGCAGATACGCAGTATTTT
abundance: NA; v_gene: TRBV29-1; d_gene: NA; j_gene: TRBJ2-2; CDR3aa: CSVGVTGATGELFF; CDR3nt: TGCAGCGTTGGGGTGACAGGCGCGACCGGGGAGCTGTTTTTT
abundance: NA; v_gene: TRBV6-2/TRBV6-3; d_gene: NA; j_gene: TRBJ2-7; CDR3aa: CASSLLGTSYEQYF; CDR3nt: TGTGCCAGCAGCCTACTAGGGACTTCCTACGAGCAGTACTTC
abundance: many; v_gene: TRBV19; d_gene: NA; j_gene: TRBJ2-2; CDR3aa: CASTRGVELFF; CDR3nt: TGTGCCAGTACCCGGGGTGTGGAGCTGTTTTTT
abundance: NA; v_gene: TRBV5-1; d_gene: NA; j_gene: TRBJ1-4; CDR3aa: CASSLRATGSEKLFF; CDR3nt: TGCGCCAGCAGCTTGAGGGCTACAGGGAGTGAAAAACTGTTTTTT
abundance: NA; v_gene: TRBV5-5; d_gene: NA; j_gene: TRBJ1-5; CDR3aa: CASSSGTPDSNQPQHF; CDR3nt: TGTGCCAGCAGCTCCGGGACTCCAGATAGCAATCAGCCCCAGCATTTT
abundance: NA; v_gene: TRBV2; d_gene: NA; j_gene: TRBJ2-1; CDR3aa: CASKIEGVGNEQFF; CDR3nt: TGTGCCAGCAAAATTGAGGGAGTGGGAAATGAGCAGTTCTTC
abundance: once; v_gene: TRBV6-1; d_gene: NA; j_gene: TRBJ1-6; CDR3aa: CASSEYLSPLHF; CDR3nt: TGTGCCAGCAGCGAATATCTCTCACCCCTCCACTTT
abundance: once; v_gene: TRBV5-4; d_gene: NA; j_gene: TRBJ2-2; CDR3aa: CASSLVETVTGELFF; CDR3nt: TGTGCCAGCAGCTTGGTAGAGACAGTAACCGGGGAGCTGTTTTTT
abundance: NA; v_gene: TRBV9; d_gene: NA; j_gene: TRBJ2-1; CDR3aa: CASSVAPSSSNEQFF; CDR3nt: TGTGCCAGCAGCGTAGCTCCTTCATCCAGCAATGAGCAGTTCTTC
abundance: NA; v_gene: TRBV2; d_gene: TRBD1; j_gene: TRBJ1-5; CDR3aa: CASNLGGSSNQPQHF; CDR3nt: TGTGCCAGCAACCTAGGGGGCTCGAGCAATCAGCCCCAGCATTTT